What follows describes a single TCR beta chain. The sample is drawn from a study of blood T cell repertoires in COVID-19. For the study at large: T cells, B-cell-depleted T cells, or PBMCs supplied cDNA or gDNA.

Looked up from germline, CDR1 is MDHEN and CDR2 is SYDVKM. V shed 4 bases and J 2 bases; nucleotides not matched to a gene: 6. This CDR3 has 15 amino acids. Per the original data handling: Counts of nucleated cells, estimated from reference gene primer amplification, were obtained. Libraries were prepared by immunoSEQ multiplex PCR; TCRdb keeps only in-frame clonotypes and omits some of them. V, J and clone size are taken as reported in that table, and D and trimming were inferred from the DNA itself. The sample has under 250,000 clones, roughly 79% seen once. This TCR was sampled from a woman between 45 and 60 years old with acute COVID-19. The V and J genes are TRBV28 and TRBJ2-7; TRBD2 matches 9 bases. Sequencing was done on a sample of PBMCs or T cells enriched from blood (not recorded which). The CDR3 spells CASSSPSGDTYEQYF. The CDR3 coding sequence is TGTGCCAGCAGTTCCCCTAGCGGGGACACCTACGAGCAGTACTTC. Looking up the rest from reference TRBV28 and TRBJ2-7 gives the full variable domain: DVKVTQSSRYLVKRTGEKVFLECVQDMDHENMFWYRQDPGLGLRLIYFSYDVKMKEKGDIPEGYSVSREKKERFSLILESASTNQTSMYLCASSSPSGDTYEQYFGPGTRLTVT.